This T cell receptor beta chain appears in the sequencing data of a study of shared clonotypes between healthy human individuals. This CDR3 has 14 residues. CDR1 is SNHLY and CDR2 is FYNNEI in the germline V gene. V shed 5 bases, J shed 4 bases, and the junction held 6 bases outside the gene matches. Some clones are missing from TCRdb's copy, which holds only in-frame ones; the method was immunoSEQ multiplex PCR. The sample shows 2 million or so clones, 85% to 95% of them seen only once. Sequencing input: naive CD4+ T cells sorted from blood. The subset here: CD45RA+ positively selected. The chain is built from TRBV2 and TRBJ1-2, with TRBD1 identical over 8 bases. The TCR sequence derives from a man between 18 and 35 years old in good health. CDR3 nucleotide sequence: TGTGCCAGCAGTACGACAGGGGTGGGCTATGGCTACACCTTC. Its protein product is CASSTTGVGYGYTF.